The text below deals with one T cell receptor (beta chain). Its antigen remains undetermined. The sample holds no much larger clone one base away, and base qualities are not on file. TCRbeta CDR3 regions were amplified from genomic DNA by means of the immunoSEQ Assay, a bias-controlled multiplex PCR. In the paper's pipeline: The number of nucleated cells in each sample was estimated from the amplification of reference gene primers within the assay. To quantify the absolute abundance of each unique TCRbeta CDR3 rearrangement, sequence reads were collapsed and filtered. For each sample, productive Simpson clonality was calculated by taking the square root of Simpson's diversity index across productive rearrangements. Here the immuneACCESS table is served through TCRdb, limited to in-frame sequences with V and J called. Missing clones are a known gap in these copies; in checked studies unresolved V genes cover under half, and the rest lacks a known reason. V, J and clone size derive from that table, while D and trimming were established from the DNA sequence. Counted in this sample were 300,000 to 450,000 clones; about 90% of them appeared once. The ten largest clonotypes hold about 9.4% of the sample.

In Seattle, one collaborating source enrolled patients while the infection was active and tracked those patients longitudinally over the course of disease. Collaborating institutions collected whole blood in K2EDTA tubes following their own protocols. For TCRbeta analysis, collaborator samples were shipped as frozen whole blood, as isolated PBMCs, or as DNA extracted from either sample type. The CDR3 runs 14 residues from the cysteine to the phenylalanine. Left in the record is the CDR3 DNA by itself, 42 bases read in frame from the first base. Trimmed from V: 7 bases; trimmed from J: 1 base; junction bases lacking a gene match: 3. From the germline V gene, CDR1 is KGHDR and CDR2 is SFDVKD. The data derive from a study of blood T cell repertoires in COVID-19 (dated by TCRdb to about 2020). At the level of the whole study: Collaborator samples came from the United States, Italy and Spain and covered acute and convalescent phases of COVID-19. The material from the prospective study consisted of cDNA or gDNA derived from T cells, B-cell-depleted T cells, or PBMCs. Subjects who had been exposed to COVID-19, were actively infected with it, or had recovered from it provided the deeply sampled blood TCRbeta repertoires that made up the dataset. A freely available public database, intended as a resource for researchers studying the immune response to SARS-CoV-2, is where the repertoires were released. Samples came from the ongoing ImmuneRACE study (first 160 participants) plus 1,254 subjects from 6 global collaborators. A de-identified subject ID, COVID-19 status, age in years and sex were almost always included in the sample metadata. Where available, HLA class I and class II types were obtained from metadata supplied by the sample provider rather than from assay-based typing.

Results and caveats for the whole study, not just this receptor: The quantity of clinical and demographic metadata differed by source and by participant and was supplied without curation.

Input material: peripheral blood. The chain couples TRBV24-1 to TRBJ2-3, and TRBD1 aligns with 8 junction nucleotides. This receptor was obtained from a woman aged 25 to 39 with COVID-19, enrolled during active disease. The DNA reads as follows: TGTGCCACCAGACCGACAGGGGGCACAGATACGCAGTATTTT. Translation gives CATRPTGGTDTQYF.